The 26 T cell receptor beta chains in this list originate from one sample, sequenced in a study of OX40 agonist ivuxolimab in advanced cancers. This table comes from immunoSEQ multiplex PCR, and its TCRdb copy is limited to in-frame clones, with some not included. The sample holds tens of thousands of clones, around 90% seen once. The sample in question was CD4+ or CD8+ T cells sorted from blood, obtained in a trial of the OX40 agonist ivuxolimab. The receptors were sampled from an adult with an advanced solid tumor such as melanoma, head and neck, liver or kidney cancer.

This chain links TRBV11-3 with TRBJ2-3, with TRBD2 identical over 7 bases. The trim removed 5 bases at V and 2 bases at J, leaving 4 bases unmatched. Germline V gives CDR1 SGHNT, CDR2 YENEEA. This CDR3 is built from 14 residues. DNA for the CDR3: TGTGCCAGCAGCGCCGGGACTACCACAGATACGCAGTATTTT. Its protein product is CASSAGTTTDTQYF.

This clone has just one count. The genes are TRBV29-1 and TRBJ1-6; D may be TRBD1 (5 bases). The CDR3 is made up of 14 amino acids. Germline-derived CDR1 and CDR2 are SQVTM and ANQGSEA. Trimming left V 5 bases short and J 2 bases short, with 10 bases between. As DNA, the CDR3 is TGCAGCGTTAGACAGAGCGCCTATAATTCACCCCTCCACTTT. Translated, it gives CSVRQSAYNSPLHF.

The chain uses TRBV18 and TRBJ2-2, with D possibly being TRBD1 (5 bases). The CDR3 sequence is 15 residues long. Trimming shortened V by 6 bases and J by 1 base, and 12 bases separated the two germline ends. Looked up from germline, CDR1 is KGHSH and CDR2 is LQKENI. The CDR3 DNA is TGTGCCAGCTCCCGTGACAGAGTGAACACCGGGGAGCTGTTTTTT. Translating it yields CASSRDRVNTGELFF.

The chain carries TRBV7-2 and TRBJ2-7, with D unclear. The germline V and J ends were trimmed by 1 base and 3 bases, with 4 bases remaining between them. This CDR3 is built from 12 residues. CDR1 and CDR2 (germline): SGHTA, FQGNSA. CDR3 nucleotide sequence: TGTGCCAGCAGCTTAGGCAGCTACGAGCAGTACTTC. Protein: CASSLGSYEQYF.

This chain joins TRBV29-1 and TRBJ2-1; 11 bases line up with TRBD1. The junction had 10 bases not matched to a gene; V was cut back by 5 bases and J by 4 bases. The CDR3 is made up of 16 amino acids. Germline V gene data show CDR1 as SQVTM and CDR2 as ANQGSEA. Written as DNA, the CDR3 is TGCAGCGTTCAACGACCTGGACAGGGGGCTTACAATGAGCAGTTCTTC. It translates to CSVQRPGQGAYNEQFF.

The chain couples TRBV28 to TRBJ1-1; TRBD1 is a possible D gene (6 bases). CDR1 MDHEN and CDR2 SYDVKM come from the germline V gene. The CDR3 extends over 14 amino acids. The ends were cut back, 6 bases at V and 6 bases at J, with 17 bases in the middle. CDR3 in DNA: TGTGCCAGCAGCCCTGGGGGGGGCCGGGCTGAAGCTTTCTTT. It yields the protein CASSPGGGRAEAFF.

This chain uses TRBV9 with TRBJ2-5; 7 bases are shared with TRBD2. Germline assignment: CDR1 SGDLS and CDR2 YYNGEE. The J segment lost 5 bases and the V segment lost 0 bases, leaving 7 bases of the junction unmatched. The CDR3 length is 15 residues. The CDR3 nucleotides are TGTGCCAGCAGCGTAGCGGGGGGACGATGGGAGACCCAGTACTTC. It is translated as CASSVAGGRWETQYF.

The V gene is TRBV5-1, the J gene TRBJ2-1; TRBD2 agrees at 15 bases. The CDR3 has 17 amino acids. V lost 5 bases to trimming and J lost 1 base; unmatched junction nucleotides: 4. The germline V gene encodes CDR1 SGHRS and CDR2 YFSETQ. Written as DNA, the CDR3 is TGCGCCAGCAGGGAGGGGACTAGCGGGAGGTCCTACAATGAGCAGTTCTTC. Amino acids: CASREGTSGRSYNEQFF.

This chain joins TRBV5-1 and TRBJ2-7; 13 nucleotides align to TRBD2. After removal of 5 bases from V and 3 bases from J, the junction contained 8 bases not matched to a gene. The germline gives CDR1 SGHRS, CDR2 YFSETQ. The CDR3 is made up of 16 amino acids. DNA of the CDR3: TGCGCCAGCAGGTATGGGACTAGCGGGGCATACTACGAGCAGTACTTC. Translated, it gives CASRYGTSGAYYEQYF.

The chain uses TRBV11-3 and TRBJ2-3; tentative D call: TRBD2 (5 bases). Germline loops: CDR1 SGHNT, CDR2 YENEEA. The CDR3 loop spans 14 amino acids. Trimming shortened V by 2 bases and J by 0 bases, and 6 bases separated the two germline ends. For the CDR3, the DNA is TGTGCCAGCAGCTTACTAGCCAGCACAGATACGCAGTATTTT. Its translation: CASSLLASTDTQYF.

V gene TRBV12-5 combines with J gene TRBJ2-3, with D possibly TRBD2 on 6 matching bases. CDR1 is LGHNT, CDR2 FRNRAP, per germline. V was clipped by 3 bases and J by 2 bases, with 9 bases between them. The CDR3 contains 14 residues. CDR3 sequence reads: CASGFSGTTDTQYF. In nucleotides, the CDR3 is TGTGCTAGTGGTTTTAGCGGAACCACAGATACGCAGTATTTT.

This clone was seen once. The CDR3 loop reads CASNTGGGVHQPQHF. The CDR3 nucleotides are TGTGCCAGCAACACCGGAGGGGGCGTGCATCAGCCCCAGCATTTT. V gene TRBV6-6 combines with J gene TRBJ1-5, with 7 nucleotides matching TRBD1. After removal of 7 bases from V and 5 bases from J, the junction contained 11 bases not matched to a gene. The CDR3 consists of 15 residues. In germline, CDR1 is MNHNY, CDR2 SVGAGI (reference sequence).

This chain joins TRBV4-3 and TRBJ1-3, with D possibly TRBD1 on 5 matching bases. V was pared by 0 bases and J by 8 bases, with 14 bases between. Germline V CDR1 and CDR2: LGHNA, YSLEER. The CDR3 contains 15 residues. In nucleotides, the CDR3 is TGCGCCAGCAGCCAAGAAGGGGAGGGGTTATACACCATATATTTT. This gives the protein CASSQEGEGLYTIYF.

The chain uses TRBV5-6 and TRBJ2-5, with 8 nucleotides matching TRBD1. CDR3 length: 15 amino acids. Germline CDR1 and CDR2: SGHDT and YYEEEE. J gave up 5 bases and V 5 bases, and 11 bases lay outside the gene matches. Written as DNA, the CDR3 is TGTGCCAGCAGTTTTCAACCCAGGGGGCATGAGACCCAGTACTTC. Translating it yields CASSFQPRGHETQYF.

The chain recombines TRBV7-2 with TRBJ1-2, with D perhaps matching TRBD1 (6 bases). This CDR3 spans 14 amino acids. The germline CDR1 and CDR2 sequences are SGHTA and FQGNSA. Trimming removed 4 bases at V and 4 bases at J, with 13 bases between. CDR3 in amino acids: CASSSQGGAYGYTF. The DNA for the CDR3 is TGTGCCAGCAGCTCACAGGGCGGGGCCTATGGCTACACCTTC.

This chain uses TRBV4-2 with TRBJ2-1; D gene uncertain. Trimming cost V 1 base and J 0 bases, with 7 bases left between them. The CDR3 has 15 residues. Germline V gene sequence: CDR1 LGHNA, CDR2 YNFKEQ. This chain's CDR3 is CASSQVDRSYNEQFF. The CDR3 nucleotides read TGTGCCAGCAGCCAAGTGGACCGCTCCTACAATGAGCAGTTCTTC.

The V gene is TRBV5-1, the J gene TRBJ1-6; unclear D gene. V gave up 0 bases and J gave up 8 bases, with 6 bases separating them. Germline CDR1 SGHRS, CDR2 YFSETQ. This CDR3 spans 13 amino acids. This CDR3 reads CASSLARDSPLHF. The DNA of the CDR3 is TGCGCCAGCAGCTTGGCAAGAGATTCACCCCTCCACTTT.

The V and J genes are TRBV18 and TRBJ2-7, with D tentatively TRBD1 (5 bases). CDR3 size: 15 residues. CDR1 and CDR2 (germline): KGHSH, LQKENI. Trimming removed 5 bases at V and 3 bases at J, with 17 bases between. CDR3 loop: CASSSLTAGHYEQYF. CDR3 DNA sequence: TGTGCCAGCTCATCGCTGACAGCCGGCCACTACGAGCAGTACTTC. Full variable domain (rest looked up from reference TRBV18 and TRBJ2-7): NAGVMQNPRHLVRRRGQEARLRCSPMKGHSHVYWYRQLPEEGLKFMVYLQKENIIDESGMPKERFSAEFPKEGPSILRIQQVVRGDSAAYFCASSSLTAGHYEQYFGPGTRLTVT.

The chain uses TRBV6-1 and TRBJ1-4; possibly TRBD1 for D (5 bases). V dropped 4 bases and J dropped 8 bases, with 14 bases sitting between them. CDR3 length equals 14 residues. The germline V gene has CDR1 MNHNS and CDR2 SASEGT. In DNA form, the CDR3 reads TGTGCCAGCAGTGTAGGAGGGACCTTCGAAAAACTGTTTTTT. Its protein product is CASSVGGTFEKLFF.

The gene calls are TRBV23-1 and TRBJ2-2; D tentatively reads TRBD1 or TRBD2 (5 bases each). TRBV23-1 is an open reading frame whose function is uncertain. The V and J ends lost 7 bases and 3 bases respectively, with 18 bases between them. There are 16 residues in the CDR3. The CDR3 sequence: CASNSILGDHTGELFF. CDR3 DNA: TGCGCCAGCAACTCAATCTTAGGGGACCACACCGGGGAGCTGTTTTTT.

V usage is TRBV5-6 and J usage is TRBJ1-2; D is ambiguous. V was pared by 4 bases and J by 0 bases, with 16 bases between. The CDR3 is 16 residues long. The germline gives CDR1 SGHDT, CDR2 YYEEEE. The CDR3 DNA reads as TGTGCCAGCAGCCCTGAAGGGTTAACCACTAACTATGGCTACACCTTC. As protein: CASSPEGLTTNYGYTF.

This chain joins TRBV5-5 and TRBJ2-1; D might be TRBD1 or TRBD2, each matching 6 bases. The CDR3 extends over 15 amino acids. CDR1 SGHKS and CDR2 YYEKEE come from the germline V gene (reference sequence). V was clipped by 0 bases and J by 7 bases, with 14 bases between them. The CDR3 here is CASSLVPGARNEQFF. DNA of the CDR3: TGTGCCAGCAGCTTGGTTCCGGGGGCTCGGAATGAGCAGTTCTTC.

The chain is built from TRBV7-9 and TRBJ2-3, with unresolved D. V lost 3 bases and J lost 2, with 9 bases in between. Germline lookup yields CDR1 SEHNR and CDR2 FQNEAQ (reference sequence). The CDR3 totals 14 residues. CDR3 region: CASSLGLSTDTQYF. In DNA form, the CDR3 reads TGTGCCAGCAGCTTGGGCTTATCCACAGATACGCAGTATTTT.

The genes are TRBV6-1 and TRBJ2-7; D is possibly TRBD2 (6 bases). From germline, CDR1 is MNHNS and CDR2 SASEGT. The CDR3 totals 14 residues. Trimming removed 6 bases at V and 2 bases at J, with 14 bases between. DNA of the CDR3: TGTGCCAGCAGGGCAACGGGACTGACCTACGAGCAGTACTTC. As protein: CASRATGLTYEQYF.

The J gene is TRBJ1-1, the V gene TRBV7-2, with unresolved D. Germline V gene lookup returns CDR1 SGHTA and CDR2 FQGNSA. This CDR3 spans 13 amino acids. V was cut by 1 base and J by 8 bases, with 11 bases left in between. CDR3 bases: TGTGCCAGCAGCTTAGGGTCATGGGCCGAAGCTTTCTTT. This encodes CASSLGSWAEAFF.

The gene calls are TRBV27 and TRBJ2-3; 7 bases match TRBD1. Germline CDR1 reads MNHEY; CDR2 reads SMNVEV (reference sequence). CDR3 size: 15 residues. V lost 5 bases, J lost 4 bases, and 9 bases stayed unmatched. The CDR3 sequence is CASSERGLVADTQYF. CDR3 in DNA: TGTGCCAGCAGTGAAAGGGGGCTAGTCGCAGATACGCAGTATTTT.